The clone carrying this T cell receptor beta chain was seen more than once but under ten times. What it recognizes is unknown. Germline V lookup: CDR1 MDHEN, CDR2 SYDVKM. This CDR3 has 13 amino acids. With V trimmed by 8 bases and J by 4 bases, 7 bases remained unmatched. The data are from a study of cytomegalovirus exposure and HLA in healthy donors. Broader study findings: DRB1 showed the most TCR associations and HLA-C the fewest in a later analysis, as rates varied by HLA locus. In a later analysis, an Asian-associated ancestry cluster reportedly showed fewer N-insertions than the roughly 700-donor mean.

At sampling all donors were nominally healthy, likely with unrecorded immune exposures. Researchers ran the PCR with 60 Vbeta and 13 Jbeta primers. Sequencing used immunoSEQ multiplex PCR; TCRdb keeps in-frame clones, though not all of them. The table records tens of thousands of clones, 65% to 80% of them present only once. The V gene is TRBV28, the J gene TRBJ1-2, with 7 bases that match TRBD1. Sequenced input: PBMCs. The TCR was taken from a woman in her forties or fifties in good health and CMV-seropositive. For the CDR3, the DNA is TGTGCCAGCCGAGAACAGGGGTCCTATGGCTACACCTTC. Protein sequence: CASREQGSYGYTF.